The sequence of this T cell receptor beta chain was determined in a study of blood T cell repertoires in COVID-19. Study details: The analysed material was cDNA or gDNA that came from T cells, B-cell-depleted T cells, or PBMCs.

The junction had 2 bases not matched to a gene; V was cut back by 0 bases and J by 3 bases. The CDR3 runs 15 residues. The germline gives CDR1 ENHRY, CDR2 SYGVKD. Repertoires were generated with immunoSEQ multiplex PCR, while TCRdb's copy carries only in-frame clones and drops some. The sample shows 10,000 to 15,000 clones, around 83% of them seen only once. Sequencing was carried out using peripheral blood. The chain couples TRBV10-3 to TRBJ2-1, with 7 bases aligning to TRBD1. The clonotype was recovered from a man in his forties or fifties with active or convalescent COVID-19. The chain's CDR3 is CAISESTGYYNEQFF. The CDR3 DNA reads TGTGCCATCAGTGAGTCGACAGGGTACTACAATGAGCAGTTCTTC.